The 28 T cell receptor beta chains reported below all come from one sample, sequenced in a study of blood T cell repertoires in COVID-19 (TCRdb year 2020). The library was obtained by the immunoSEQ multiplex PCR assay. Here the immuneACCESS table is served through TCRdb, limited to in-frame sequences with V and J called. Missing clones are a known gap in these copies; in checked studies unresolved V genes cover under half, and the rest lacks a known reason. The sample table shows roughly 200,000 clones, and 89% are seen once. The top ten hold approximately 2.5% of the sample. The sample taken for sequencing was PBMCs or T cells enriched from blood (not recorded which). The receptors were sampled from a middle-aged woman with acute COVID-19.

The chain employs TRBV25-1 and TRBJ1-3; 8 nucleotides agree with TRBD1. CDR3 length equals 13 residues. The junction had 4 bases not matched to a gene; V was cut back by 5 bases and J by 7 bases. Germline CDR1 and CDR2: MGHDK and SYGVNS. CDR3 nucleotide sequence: TGTGCCAGCAGTCTAAACAGGGGGAACACCATATATTTT. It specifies CASSLNRGNTIYF.

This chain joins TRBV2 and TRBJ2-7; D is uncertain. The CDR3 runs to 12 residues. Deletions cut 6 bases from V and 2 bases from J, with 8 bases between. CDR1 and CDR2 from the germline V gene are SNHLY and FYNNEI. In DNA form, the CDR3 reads TGTGCCAGCAGCCCAACAACCTACGAGCAGTACTTC. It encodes CASSPTTYEQYF.

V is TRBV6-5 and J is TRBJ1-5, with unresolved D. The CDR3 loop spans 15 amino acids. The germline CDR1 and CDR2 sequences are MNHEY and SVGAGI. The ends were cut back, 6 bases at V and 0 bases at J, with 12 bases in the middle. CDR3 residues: CASRFNQVSNQPQHF. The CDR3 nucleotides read TGTGCCAGCAGGTTCAACCAGGTTAGCAATCAGCCCCAGCATTTT.

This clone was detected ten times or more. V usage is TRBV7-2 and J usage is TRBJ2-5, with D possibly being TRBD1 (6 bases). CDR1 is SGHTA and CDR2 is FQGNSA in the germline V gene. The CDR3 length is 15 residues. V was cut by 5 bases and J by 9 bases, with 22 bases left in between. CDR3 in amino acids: CASSPRKGQGEAQYF. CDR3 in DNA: TGTGCCAGCAGCCCCCGGAAGGGACAAGGTGAGGCCCAGTACTTC.

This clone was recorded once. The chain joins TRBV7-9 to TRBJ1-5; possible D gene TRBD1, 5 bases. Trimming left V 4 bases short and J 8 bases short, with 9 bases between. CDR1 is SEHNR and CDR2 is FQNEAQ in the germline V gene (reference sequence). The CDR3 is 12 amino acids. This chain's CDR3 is CASSWRGEPQHF. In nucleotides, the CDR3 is TGTGCCAGCAGCTGGAGGGGAGAGCCCCAGCATTTT.

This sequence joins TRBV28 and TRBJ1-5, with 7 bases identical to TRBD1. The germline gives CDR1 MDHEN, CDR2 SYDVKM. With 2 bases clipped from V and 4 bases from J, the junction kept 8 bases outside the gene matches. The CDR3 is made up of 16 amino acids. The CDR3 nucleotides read TGTGCCAGCAGTTTACTCCAAGACAGGGCTAATCAGCCCCAGCATTTT. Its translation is CASSLLQDRANQPQHF.

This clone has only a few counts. The CDR3 DNA reads as TGTGCCAGCAGTGTCGGGGATATGAGGGGGTACGAGCAGTACTTC. Translation gives CASSVGDMRGYEQYF. The rearrangement joins TRBV2 to TRBJ2-7; TRBD1 is a possible D gene (6 bases). The CDR3 runs 15 residues. Per germline, CDR1 SNHLY and CDR2 FYNNEI. The V end was cut by 4 bases, the J end by 4 bases, with 17 bases between. Filled out from reference TRBV2 and TRBJ2-7, the complete variable domain reads EPEVTQTPSHQVTQMGQEVILRCVPISNHLYFYWYRQILGQKVEFLVSFYNNEISEKSEIFDDQFSVERPDGSNFTLKIRSTKLEDSAMYFCASSVGDMRGYEQYFGPGTRLTVT.

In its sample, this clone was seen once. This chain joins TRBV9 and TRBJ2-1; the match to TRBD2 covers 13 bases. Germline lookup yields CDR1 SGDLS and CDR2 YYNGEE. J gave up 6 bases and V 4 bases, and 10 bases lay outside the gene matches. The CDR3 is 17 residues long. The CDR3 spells CASSPRTSGGLSNEQFF. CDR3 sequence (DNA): TGTGCCAGCAGCCCGCGGACTAGCGGGGGCCTAAGCAATGAGCAGTTCTTC.

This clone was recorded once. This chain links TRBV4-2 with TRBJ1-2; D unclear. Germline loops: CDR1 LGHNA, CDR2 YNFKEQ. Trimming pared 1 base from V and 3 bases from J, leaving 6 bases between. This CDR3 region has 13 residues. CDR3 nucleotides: TGTGCCAGCAGCCAAGGGGGAGACTATGGCTACACCTTC. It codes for CASSQGGDYGYTF.

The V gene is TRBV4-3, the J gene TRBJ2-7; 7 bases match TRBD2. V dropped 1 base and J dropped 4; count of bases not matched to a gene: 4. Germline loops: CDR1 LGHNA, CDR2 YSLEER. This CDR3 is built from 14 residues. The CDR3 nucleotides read TGCGCCAGCAGCCAAGCGGCGGGAGAGTACGAGCAGTACTTC. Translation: CASSQAAGEYEQYF.

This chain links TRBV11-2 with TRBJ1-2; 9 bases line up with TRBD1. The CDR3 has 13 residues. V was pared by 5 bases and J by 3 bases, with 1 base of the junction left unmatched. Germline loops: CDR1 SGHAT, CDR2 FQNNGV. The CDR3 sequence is CASSRDRDYGYTF. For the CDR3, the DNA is TGTGCCAGCAGCCGGGACAGGGACTATGGCTACACCTTC.

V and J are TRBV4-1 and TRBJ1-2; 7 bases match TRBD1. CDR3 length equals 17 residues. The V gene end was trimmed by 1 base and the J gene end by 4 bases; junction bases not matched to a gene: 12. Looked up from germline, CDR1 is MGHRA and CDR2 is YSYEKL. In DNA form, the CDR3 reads TGCGCCAGCAGCCAAGTACAGGGGAGTAATCACATCTATGGCTACACCTTC. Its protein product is CASSQVQGSNHIYGYTF.

CDR3 sequence reads: CASSYQTSGGSSTDTQYF. The CDR3 DNA sequence: TGTGCCAGTAGTTATCAGACTAGCGGGGGTTCTAGCACAGATACGCAGTATTTT. The chain uses TRBV19 and TRBJ2-3; 12 bases fit TRBD2. The length of the CDR3 is 18 residues. After removal of 5 bases from V and 0 bases from J, the junction contained 9 bases not matched to a gene. The germline V gene has CDR1 LNHDA and CDR2 SQIVND (reference sequence). The full variable domain, completed using reference TRBV19 and TRBJ2-3, is DGGITQSPKYLFRKEGQNVTLSCEQNLNHDAMYWYRQDPGQGLRLIYYSQIVNDFQKGDIAEGYSVSREKKESFPLTVTSAQKNPTAFYLCASSYQTSGGSSTDTQYFGPGTRLTVL.

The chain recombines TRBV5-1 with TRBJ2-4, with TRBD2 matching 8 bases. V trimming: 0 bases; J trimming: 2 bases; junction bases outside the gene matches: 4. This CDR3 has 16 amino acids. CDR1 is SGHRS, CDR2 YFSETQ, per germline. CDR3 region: CASSLGGTSSKNIQYF. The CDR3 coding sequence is TGCGCCAGCAGCTTGGGGGGGACTAGTTCCAAAAACATTCAGTACTTC.

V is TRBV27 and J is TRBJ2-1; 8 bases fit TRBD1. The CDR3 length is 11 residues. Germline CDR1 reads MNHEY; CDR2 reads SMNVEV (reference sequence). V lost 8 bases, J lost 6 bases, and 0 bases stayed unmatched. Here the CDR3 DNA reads TGTGCCAGCGGGACAGGCAATGAGCAGTTCTTC. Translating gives CASGTGNEQFF.

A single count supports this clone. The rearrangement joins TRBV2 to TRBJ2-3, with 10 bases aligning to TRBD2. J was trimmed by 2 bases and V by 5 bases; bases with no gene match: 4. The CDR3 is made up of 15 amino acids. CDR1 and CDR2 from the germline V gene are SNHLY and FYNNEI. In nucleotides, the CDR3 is TGTGCCAGCAGTCGACTAGCGGGCGCCACAGATACGCAGTATTTT. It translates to CASSRLAGATDTQYF.

Written as DNA, the CDR3 is TGTGCCAGCAGTTGGGGGGGCTATGAGCAGTTCTTC. This codes for CASSWGGYEQFF. V and J are TRBV6-2 or TRBV6-3 and TRBJ2-1, with a weak D call TRBD2 (7 bases). The germline V and J ends were trimmed by 4 bases and 8 bases, with 9 bases remaining between them. Germline values: CDR1 MNHEY, CDR2 SVGEGT. The CDR3 length is 12 residues.

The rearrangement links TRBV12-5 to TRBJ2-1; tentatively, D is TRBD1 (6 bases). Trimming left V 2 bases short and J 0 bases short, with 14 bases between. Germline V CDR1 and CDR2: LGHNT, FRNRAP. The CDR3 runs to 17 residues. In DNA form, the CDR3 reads TGTGCTAGTGGTTTGACGAAAACAGGGAGCTCCTACAATGAGCAGTTCTTC. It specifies CASGLTKTGSSYNEQFF.

CDR3 bases: TGTGCTAGTGGAAGCGGGAGGGCTTTCGGCGATGAGCAGTTCTTC. This translates into CASGSGRAFGDEQFF. This chain connects TRBV12-5 to TRBJ2-1; 10 bases map to TRBD2. Germline V gene lookup returns CDR1 LGHNT and CDR2 FRNRAP. V trimming: 6 bases; J trimming: 8 bases; junction bases outside the gene matches: 10. The CDR3 is 15 residues long.

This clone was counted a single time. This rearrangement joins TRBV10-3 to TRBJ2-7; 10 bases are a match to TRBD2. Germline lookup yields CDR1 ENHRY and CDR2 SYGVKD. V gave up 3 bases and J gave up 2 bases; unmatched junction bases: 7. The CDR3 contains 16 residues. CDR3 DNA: TGTGCCATCAGTGACCTAGCGGGAGACTTTACCTACGAGCAGTACTTC. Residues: CAISDLAGDFTYEQYF.

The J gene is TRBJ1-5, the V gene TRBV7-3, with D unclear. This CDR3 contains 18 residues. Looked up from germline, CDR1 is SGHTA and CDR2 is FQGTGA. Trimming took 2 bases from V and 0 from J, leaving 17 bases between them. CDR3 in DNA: TGTGCCAGCAGCTTAGACGACGTGACATCCTATAGCAATCAGCCCCAGCATTTT. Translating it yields CASSLDDVTSYSNQPQHF.

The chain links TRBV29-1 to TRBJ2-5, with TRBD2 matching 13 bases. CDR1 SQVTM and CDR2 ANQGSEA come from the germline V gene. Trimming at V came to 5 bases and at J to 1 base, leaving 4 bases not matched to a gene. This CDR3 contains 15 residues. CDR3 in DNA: TGCAGCGTTCCAGGACTAGCGGGAGCCCAAGAGACCCAGTACTTC. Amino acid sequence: CSVPGLAGAQETQYF.

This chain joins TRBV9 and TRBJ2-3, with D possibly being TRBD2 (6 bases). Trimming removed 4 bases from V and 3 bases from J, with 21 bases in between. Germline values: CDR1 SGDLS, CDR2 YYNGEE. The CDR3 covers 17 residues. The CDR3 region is CASSPLASDLLTDTQYF. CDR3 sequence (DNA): TGTGCCAGCAGCCCCCTGGCTAGCGACCTCCTAACAGATACGCAGTATTTT.

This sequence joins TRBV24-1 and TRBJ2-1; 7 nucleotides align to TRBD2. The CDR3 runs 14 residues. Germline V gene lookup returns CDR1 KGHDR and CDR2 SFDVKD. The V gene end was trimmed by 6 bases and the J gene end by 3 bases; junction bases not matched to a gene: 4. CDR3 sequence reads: CATSPKRGYNEQFF. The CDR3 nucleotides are TGTGCCACCAGTCCAAAGCGGGGCTACAATGAGCAGTTCTTC.

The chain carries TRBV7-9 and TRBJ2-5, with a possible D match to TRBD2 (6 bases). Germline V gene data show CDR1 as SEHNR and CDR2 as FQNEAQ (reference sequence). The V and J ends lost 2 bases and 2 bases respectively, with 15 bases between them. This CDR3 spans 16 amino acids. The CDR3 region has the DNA TGTGCCAGCAGCTTATACGCGGGGCGATTACAAGAGACCCAGTACTTC. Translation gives CASSLYAGRLQETQYF.

This chain's CDR3 is CAIRSGTGGNTEAFF. The DNA of the CDR3 is TGTGCCATCAGATCCGGGACAGGGGGGAACACTGAAGCTTTCTTT. This chain uses TRBV10-3 with TRBJ1-1; 11 bases fit TRBD1. Germline V gives CDR1 ENHRY, CDR2 SYGVKD. CDR3 length equals 15 residues. Losses at the gene ends were 6 bases for V and 1 base for J; bases not matched to a gene: 4.

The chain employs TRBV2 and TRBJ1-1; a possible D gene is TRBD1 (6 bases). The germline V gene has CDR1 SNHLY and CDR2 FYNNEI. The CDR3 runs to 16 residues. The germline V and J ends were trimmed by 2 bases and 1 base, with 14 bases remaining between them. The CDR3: CASSETGRVANTEAFF. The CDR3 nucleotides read TGTGCCAGCAGTGAAACAGGGAGGGTGGCGAACACTGAAGCTTTCTTT.

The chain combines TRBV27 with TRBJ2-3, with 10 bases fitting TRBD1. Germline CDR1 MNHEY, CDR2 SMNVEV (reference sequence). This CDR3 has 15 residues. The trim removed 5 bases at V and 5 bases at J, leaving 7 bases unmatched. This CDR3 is CASSSWGQGRDTQYF. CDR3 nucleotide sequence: TGTGCCAGCAGTAGTTGGGGACAGGGGAGAGATACGCAGTATTTT.